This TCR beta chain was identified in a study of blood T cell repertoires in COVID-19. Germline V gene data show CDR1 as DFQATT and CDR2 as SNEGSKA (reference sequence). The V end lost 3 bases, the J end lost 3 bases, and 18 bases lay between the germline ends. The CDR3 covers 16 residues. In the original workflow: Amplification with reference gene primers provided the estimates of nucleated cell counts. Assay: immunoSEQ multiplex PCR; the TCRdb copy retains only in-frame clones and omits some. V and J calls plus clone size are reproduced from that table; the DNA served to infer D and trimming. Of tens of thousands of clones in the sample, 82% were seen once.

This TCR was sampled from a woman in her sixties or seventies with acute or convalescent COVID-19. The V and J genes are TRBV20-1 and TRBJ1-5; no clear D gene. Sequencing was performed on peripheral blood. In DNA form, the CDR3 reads TGCAGTGCTAGTTTTCGGGAGTCACGGGCCAATCAGCCCCAGCATTTT. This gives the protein CSASFRESRANQPQHF.